One and the same sample provided the 11 T cell receptor beta chains below, sequenced in a study of Graves' ophthalmopathy and Graves' hyperthyroidism. Amplification targeted the TCR beta CDR3 regions, with RNA transcripts as the source material. The first-round RT-PCR employed HTBI primers together with the Qiagen OneStep RT-PCR kit. A multiplex PCR was then performed as the second round. TCRdb re-called the multiplex PCR reads with MiXCR, one entry per CDR3 protein. The sample includes roughly 220,000 distinct CDR3 sequences, 45% of them seen just once. Material: peripheral blood. The receptor set was obtained from an adult man with Graves' ophthalmopathy.

This clonotype was recorded at least ten times. The J gene is TRBJ2-7, the V gene TRBV25-1; D remains ambiguous. V was clipped by 3 bases and J by 7 bases, with 10 bases between them. CDR1 and CDR2 (germline): MGHDK, SYGVNS. CDR3 length equals 12 residues. The CDR3 sequence: CASSDLVGEQYF. For the CDR3, the DNA is TGTGCCAGCAGTGACTTAGTGGGGGAGCAGTACTTC.

The rearrangement joins TRBV29-1 to TRBJ2-7; possibly TRBD1 for D (6 bases). Germline V gene lookup returns CDR1 SQVTM and CDR2 ANQGSEA. The V gene lost 1 base and the J gene lost 2 bases, with 15 bases spanning the gap. CDR3 length equals 15 residues. The CDR3 loop reads CSVEGPGTIAYEQYF. The CDR3 DNA follows: TGCAGCGTTGAAGGCCCCGGGACAATTGCCTACGAGCAGTACTTC.

This clonotype was observed at least ten times. The rearrangement joins TRBV29-1 to TRBJ1-6, with D possibly matching TRBD1 (5 bases). Germline CDR1 is SQVTM and CDR2 is ANQGSEA. V was clipped by 8 bases and J by 7 bases, with 12 bases between them. CDR3 length: 12 residues. The CDR3 nucleotides are TGCAGCCTCTCCGGGGGGAATTCACCCCTCCACTTT. Protein sequence: CSLSGGNSPLHF.

This clonotype was recorded a few times. This chain links TRBV5-6 with TRBJ2-5, with D perhaps TRBD1 or TRBD2 (5 bases each). CDR3 length: 16 residues. Trimming stripped 4 bases from V and 5 bases from J, with 21 bases between. Looked up from germline, CDR1 is SGHDT and CDR2 is YYEEEE. In DNA form, the CDR3 reads TGTGCCAGCAGCGGCAGGACCGGGGCCAGAGGCGAGACCCAGTACTTC. Residues: CASSGRTGARGETQYF.

The chain joins TRBV7-2 to TRBJ1-5; no firm D call. Germline CDR1 is SGHTA and CDR2 is FQGNSA. CDR3 length equals 14 residues. Trimming cost V 3 bases and J 2 bases, with 8 bases left between them. The CDR3 bases are TGTGCCAGCAGCTTTTTTAGGGGCAATCAGCCCCAGCATTTT. Translating gives CASSFFRGNQPQHF.

This clonotype was detected a few times. This chain joins TRBV10-3 and TRBJ2-7; TRBD1 matches 9 bases. The trim removed 3 bases at V and 4 bases at J, leaving 1 base unmatched. Germline CDR1 and CDR2: ENHRY and SYGVKD. This CDR3 has 13 amino acids. The chain's CDR3 is CAISDGTGYEQYF. The CDR3 DNA reads TGTGCCATCAGTGATGGGACAGGGTACGAGCAGTACTTC.

The chain combines TRBV24-1 with TRBJ2-5; TRBD2 agrees at 7 bases. Germline V gene data show CDR1 as KGHDR and CDR2 as SFDVKD. The V and J ends lost 3 bases and 1 base, in that order; junction bases with no gene match: 10. This CDR3 contains 17 residues. This CDR3 is CATSDPSGGKAQETQYF. The CDR3 nucleotides are TGTGCCACCAGTGATCCCTCCGGGGGGAAGGCCCAAGAGACCCAGTACTTC.

The V call is TRBV19, the J call TRBJ2-7; possible D gene TRBD2, 6 bases. The germline CDR1 and CDR2 sequences are LNHDA and SQIVND (reference sequence). The CDR3 length is 13 residues. Between the trimmed V and J ends, which lost 1 base and 3 bases, there was a span of 7 bases. CDR3 residues: CASSIGEDYEQYF. The DNA of the CDR3 is TGTGCCAGTAGTATAGGGGAGGACTACGAGCAGTACTTC. Supplemented by reference TRBV19 and TRBJ2-7, the full variable domain reads DGGITQSPKYLFRKEGQNVTLSCEQNLNHDAMYWYRQDPGQGLRLIYYSQIVNDFQKGDIAEGYSVSREKKESFPLTVTSAQKNPTAFYLCASSIGEDYEQYFGPGTRLTVT.

This chain joins TRBV9 and TRBJ1-6; D remains unclear. Germline values: CDR1 SGDLS, CDR2 YYNGEE. The CDR3 contains 16 residues. V was clipped by 0 bases and J by 9 bases, with 16 bases between them. The CDR3 nucleotides are TGTGCCAGCAGCGTAGCAGCCTGGGGAGGGAGTTCACCCCTCCACTTT. Residues: CASSVAAWGGSSPLHF.

On this clonotype itself: At one boundary the junction diverges from the germline segment, which might be a read error. The V gene is TRBV7-9, the J gene TRBJ2-2; TRBD1 aligns across 11 bases. This CDR3 contains 17 residues. Germline V gene lookup returns CDR1 SEHNR and CDR2 FQNEAQ (reference sequence). The CDR3 sequence: CASSPDGTGGLGGELFF. The CDR3 nucleotides are TGTGCTAGCAGCCCAGACGGGACAGGGGGACTCGGCGGGGAGCTGTTTTTT.

This clonotype was counted at least ten times. The chain uses TRBV2 and TRBJ1-6; D might be TRBD1 (5 bases). Trimming shortened V by 6 bases and J by 3 bases, and 12 bases separated the two germline ends. This CDR3 spans 15 amino acids. The germline V gene encodes CDR1 SNHLY and CDR2 FYNNEI. CDR3 sequence (DNA): TGTGCCAGCAGGACGGGGACGGGCTATAATTCACCCCTCCACTTT. It specifies CASRTGTGYNSPLHF.